The sample holds a few counts of the clone carrying this T cell receptor (beta chain). What it binds is not known. Attachment of unique molecular identifiers was made to individual cDNA molecules. TCRdb itself ran the 5' RACE reads through MiXCR, one entry per CDR3 protein. The data hold approximately 35,000 distinct CDR3 sequences, with around 5.8% observed a single time. The data originate from a study of early T cells in non-severe SARS-CoV-2 infection. Study-level information: Unsorted whole blood bulk RNA was sequenced, with unpaired chains. Study findings and constraints: Sequences matched to VDJdb favored anti-spike CD8 responses, while private and CD4 specificities were missed.

This CDR3 comprises 17 residues. With V trimmed by 5 bases and J by 0 bases, 12 bases remained unmatched. Germline CDR1 and CDR2: SGHVS and FQNEAQ. This sequence joins TRBV7-8 and TRBJ2-7; 8 bases are a match to TRBD1. The sequence was collected from an adult who was a healthcare worker with PCR-confirmed SARS-CoV-2 infection or an uninfected control (not recorded which). The specimen sequenced was whole blood. The CDR3 coding sequence is TGTGCCAGCAGCCGAGGACCGGGACAGGAAGTCTCCTACGAGCAGTACTTC. It yields the protein CASSRGPGQEVSYEQYF.